The sequence of this T cell receptor (beta chain) was determined in a study of shared clonotypes between healthy human individuals. Study context: Aged between 18 and 49, the donors were a couple of women and a few men.

Study-level findings and limits: Generation probabilities of non-shared clonotypes were lower (relative to those shared by all four donors). Rarefaction demonstrated incomplete sorted-subset sequencing despite large depth.

In the original workflow: Quality scores were absent from the junction-only immunoSEQ sequences, so filtering differed. Assay used: immunoSEQ multiplex PCR; TCRdb lists only in-frame clones, some missing. The V and J calls and clone size come from that table; D and trimming were worked out from the DNA. This sample yields about 1.4 million clones, of which roughly 96% are seen a single time; approximately 1.2% belongs to the top ten. V was cut by 5 bases and J by 0 bases, with 11 bases left in between. Germline CDR1 is SEHNR and CDR2 is FQNEAQ (reference sequence). This CDR3 is built from 15 residues. Of note for this clone: Its specificity is not known.

Sequencing used naive CD4+ T cells sorted from blood. The subset here: CD45RA+ positively selected. This chain links TRBV7-9 with TRBJ1-5, with D perhaps TRBD1 (6 bases). The sequence was collected from a man aged 25-45 years in good health. In DNA form, the CDR3 reads TGTGCCAGCAGCAATACAGGGTATAGCAATCAGCCCCAGCATTTT. It codes for CASSNTGYSNQPQHF.